These 3 T cell receptor beta chains came from one sample sequenced in a study of T cell responses to AZD1222 COVID-19 vaccine. Clones were sequenced by immunoSEQ multiplex PCR, and TCRdb holds only the in-frame ones, with some missing. The data show some 84,000 clones, 75% to 90% seen once. The source material was peripheral blood, sampled 28 days after the second AZD1222 dose. The receptors originated from an adult who received the AZD1222 COVID-19 vaccine.

This rearrangement joins TRBV5-6 to TRBJ1-1; no reliable D call. The ends were cut back, 1 base at V and 0 bases at J, with 10 bases in the middle. Germline-derived CDR1 and CDR2 are SGHDT and YYEEEE. The CDR3 runs 15 residues. This chain's CDR3 is CASSLYSDLNTEAFF. As DNA, the CDR3 is TGTGCCAGCAGCTTGTATTCCGATTTGAACACTGAAGCTTTCTTT. The full variable domain, in which reference TRBV5-6 and TRBJ1-1 provide the parts outside the CDR3, is DAGVTQSPTHLIKTRGQQVTLRCSPKSGHDTVSWYQQALGQGPQFIFQYYEEEERQRGNFPDRFSGHQFPNYSSELNVNALLLGDSALYLCASSLYSDLNTEAFFGQGTRLTVV.

The V and J genes are TRBV10-2 and TRBJ1-4, with a possible D match to TRBD1 (6 bases). Germline V gene data show CDR1 as WSHSY and CDR2 as SAAADI. CDR3 length: 14 amino acids. Trimming took off 2 bases at V and 7 bases at J, with 11 bases between the two ends. CDR3 sequence (DNA): TGCGCCAGCAGTGAGGGGGGCCTCAGTGAAAAACTGTTTTTT. Residues: CASSEGGLSEKLFF.

This clone appeared once. The CDR3 sequence is CASSVGWGKQLTGELFF. In DNA, the CDR3 is TGTGCCAGCAGCGTAGGGTGGGGAAAACAGCTCACCGGGGAGCTGTTTTTT. The V gene is TRBV9, the J gene TRBJ2-2; D gene ambiguous. Per the germline V gene, CDR1 is SGDLS and CDR2 is YYNGEE. The V end was cut by 0 bases, the J end by 4 bases, with 16 bases between. The CDR3 runs to 17 residues.